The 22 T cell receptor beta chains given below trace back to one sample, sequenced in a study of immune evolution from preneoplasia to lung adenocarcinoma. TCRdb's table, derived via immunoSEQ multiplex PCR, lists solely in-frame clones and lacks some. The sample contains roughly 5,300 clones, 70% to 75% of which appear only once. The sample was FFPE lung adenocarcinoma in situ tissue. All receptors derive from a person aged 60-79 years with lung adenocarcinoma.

This CDR3 reads CASSVDSSGGVYEQFF. CDR3 nucleotide sequence: TGTGCCAGCAGCGTAGATTCCAGCGGGGGAGTTTATGAGCAGTTCTTC. The J gene is TRBJ2-1, the V gene TRBV9; 8 bases are a match to TRBD2. The CDR3 runs 16 residues. J gave up 8 bases and V 0 bases, and 10 bases lay outside the gene matches. Germline CDR1 SGDLS, CDR2 YYNGEE.

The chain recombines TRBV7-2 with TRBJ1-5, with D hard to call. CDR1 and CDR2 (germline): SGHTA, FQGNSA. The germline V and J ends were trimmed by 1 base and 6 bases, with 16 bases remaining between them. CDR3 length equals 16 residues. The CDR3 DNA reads TGTGCCAGCAGCTTAGAATTAGGAGGTCTCGGTCAGCCCCAGCATTTT. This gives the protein CASSLELGGLGQPQHF.

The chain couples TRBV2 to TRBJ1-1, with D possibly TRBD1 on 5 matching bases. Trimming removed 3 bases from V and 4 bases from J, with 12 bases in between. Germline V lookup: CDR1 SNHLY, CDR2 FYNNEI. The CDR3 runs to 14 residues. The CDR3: CASSDTGYGTEAFF. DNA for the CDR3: TGTGCCAGCAGTGACACAGGATATGGCACTGAAGCTTTCTTT.

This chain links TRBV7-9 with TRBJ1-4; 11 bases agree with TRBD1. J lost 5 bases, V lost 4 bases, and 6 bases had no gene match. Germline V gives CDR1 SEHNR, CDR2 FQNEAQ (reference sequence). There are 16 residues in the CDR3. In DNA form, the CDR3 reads TGTGCCAGCAGCTCCGCTCGGACAGGGGGCAATGAAAAACTGTTTTTT. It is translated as CASSSARTGGNEKLFF.

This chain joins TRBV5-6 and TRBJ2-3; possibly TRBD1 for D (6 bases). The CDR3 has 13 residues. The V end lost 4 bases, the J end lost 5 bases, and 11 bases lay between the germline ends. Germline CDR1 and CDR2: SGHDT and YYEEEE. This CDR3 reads CASSTPGQDTQYF. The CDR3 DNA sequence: TGTGCCAGCAGCACGCCGGGACAAGATACGCAGTATTTT.

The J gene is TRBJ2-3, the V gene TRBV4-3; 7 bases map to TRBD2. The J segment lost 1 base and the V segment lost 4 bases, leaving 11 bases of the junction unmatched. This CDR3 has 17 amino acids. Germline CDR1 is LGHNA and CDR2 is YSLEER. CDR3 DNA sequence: TGCGCCAGCAGCCCTCGGCGGGAGAGTGGGGGCACAGATACGCAGTATTTT. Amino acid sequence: CASSPRRESGGTDTQYF.

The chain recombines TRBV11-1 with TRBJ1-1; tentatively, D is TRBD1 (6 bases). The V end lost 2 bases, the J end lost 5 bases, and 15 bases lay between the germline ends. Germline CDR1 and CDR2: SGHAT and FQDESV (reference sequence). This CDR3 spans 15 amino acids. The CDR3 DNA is TGTGCCAGCAGCTTATTACAGGGCAGAAGGACTGAAGCTTTCTTT. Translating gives CASSLLQGRRTEAFF.

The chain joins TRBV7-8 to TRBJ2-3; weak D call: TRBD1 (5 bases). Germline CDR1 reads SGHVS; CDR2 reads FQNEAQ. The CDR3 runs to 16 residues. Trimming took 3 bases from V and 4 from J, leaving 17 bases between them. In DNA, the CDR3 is TGTGCCAGCAGCTTCGGACATAGGAATGGGCCAGATACGCAGTATTTT. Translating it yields CASSFGHRNGPDTQYF.

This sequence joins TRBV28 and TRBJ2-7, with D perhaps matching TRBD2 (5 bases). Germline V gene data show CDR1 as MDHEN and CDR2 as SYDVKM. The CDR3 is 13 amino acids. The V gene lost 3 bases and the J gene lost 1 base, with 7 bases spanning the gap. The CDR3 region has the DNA TGTGCCAGCAGTTTCGGGGTTTCCTACGAGCAGTACTTC. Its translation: CASSFGVSYEQYF.

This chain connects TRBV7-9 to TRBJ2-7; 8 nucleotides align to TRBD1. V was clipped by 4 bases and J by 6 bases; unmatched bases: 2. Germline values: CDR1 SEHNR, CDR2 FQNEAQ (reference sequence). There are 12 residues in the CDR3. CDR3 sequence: CASSYGTGEQYF. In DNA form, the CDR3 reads TGTGCCAGCAGCTACGGGACAGGCGAGCAGTACTTC.

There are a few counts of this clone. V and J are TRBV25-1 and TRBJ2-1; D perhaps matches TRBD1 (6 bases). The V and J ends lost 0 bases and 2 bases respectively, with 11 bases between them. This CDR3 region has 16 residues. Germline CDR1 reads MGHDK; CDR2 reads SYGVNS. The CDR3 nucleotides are TGTGCCAGCAGTGAATATTCACAGGGTCCCTACAATGAGCAGTTCTTC. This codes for CASSEYSQGPYNEQFF. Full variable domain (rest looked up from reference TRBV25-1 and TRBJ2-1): EADIYQTPRYLVIGTGKKITLECSQTMGHDKMYWYQQDPGMELHLIHYSYGVNSTEKGDLSSESTVSRIRTEHFPLTLESARPSHTSQYLCASSEYSQGPYNEQFFGPGTRLTVL.

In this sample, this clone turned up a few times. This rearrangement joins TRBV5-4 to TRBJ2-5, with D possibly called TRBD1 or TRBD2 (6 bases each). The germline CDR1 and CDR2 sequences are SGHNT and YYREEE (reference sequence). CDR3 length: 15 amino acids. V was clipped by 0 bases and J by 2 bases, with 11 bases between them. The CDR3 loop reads CASSLDRGAQETQYF. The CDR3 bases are TGTGCCAGCAGCTTGGATAGGGGGGCTCAAGAGACCCAGTACTTC.

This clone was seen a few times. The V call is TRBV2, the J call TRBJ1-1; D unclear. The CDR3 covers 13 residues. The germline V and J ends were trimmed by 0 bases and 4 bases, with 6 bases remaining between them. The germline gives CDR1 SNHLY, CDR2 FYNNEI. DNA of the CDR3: TGTGCCAGCAGTGAAGCGGGTTCCACTGAAGCTTTCTTT. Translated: CASSEAGSTEAFF. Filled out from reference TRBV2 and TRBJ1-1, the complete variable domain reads EPEVTQTPSHQVTQMGQEVILRCVPISNHLYFYWYRQILGQKVEFLVSFYNNEISEKSEIFDDQFSVERPDGSNFTLKIRSTKLEDSAMYFCASSEAGSTEAFFGQGTRLTVV.

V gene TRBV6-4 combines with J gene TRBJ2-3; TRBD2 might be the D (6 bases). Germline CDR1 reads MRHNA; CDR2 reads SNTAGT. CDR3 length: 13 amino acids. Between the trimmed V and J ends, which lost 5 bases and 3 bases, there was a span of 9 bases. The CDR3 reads CASSSGETDTQYF. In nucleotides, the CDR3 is TGTGCCAGCAGTTCGGGGGAAACAGATACGCAGTATTTT.

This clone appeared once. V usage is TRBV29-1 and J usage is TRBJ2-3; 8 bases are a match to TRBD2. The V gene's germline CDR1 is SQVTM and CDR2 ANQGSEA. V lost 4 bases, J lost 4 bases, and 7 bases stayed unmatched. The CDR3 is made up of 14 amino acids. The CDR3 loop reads CSVVYGGAADTQYF. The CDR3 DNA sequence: TGCAGCGTTGTGTACGGGGGGGCCGCAGATACGCAGTATTTT.

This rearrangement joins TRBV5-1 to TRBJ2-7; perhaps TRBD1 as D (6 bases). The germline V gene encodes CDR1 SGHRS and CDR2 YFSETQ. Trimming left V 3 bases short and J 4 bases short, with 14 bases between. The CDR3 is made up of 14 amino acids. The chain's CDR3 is CASSSNTGQYEQYF. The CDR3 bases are TGCGCCAGCAGCTCAAACACCGGACAGTACGAGCAGTACTTC.

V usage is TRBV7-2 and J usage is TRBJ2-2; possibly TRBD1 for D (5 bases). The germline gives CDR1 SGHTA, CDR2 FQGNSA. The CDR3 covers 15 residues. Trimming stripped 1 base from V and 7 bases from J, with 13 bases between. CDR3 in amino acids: CASSLEESGFGELFF. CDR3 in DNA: TGTGCCAGCAGCTTAGAGGAATCAGGGTTCGGGGAGCTGTTTTTT.

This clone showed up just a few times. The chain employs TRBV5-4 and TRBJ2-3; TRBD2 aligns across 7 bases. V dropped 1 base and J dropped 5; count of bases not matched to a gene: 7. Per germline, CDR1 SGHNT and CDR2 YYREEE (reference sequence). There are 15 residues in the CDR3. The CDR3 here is CASSLYASGLDTQYF. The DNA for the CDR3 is TGTGCCAGCAGCTTGTATGCTAGCGGATTAGATACGCAGTATTTT. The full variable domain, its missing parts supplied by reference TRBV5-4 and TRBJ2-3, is ETGVTQSPTHLIKTRGQQVTLRCSSQSGHNTVSWYQQALGQGPQFIFQYYREEENGRGNFPPRFSGLQFPNYSSELNVNALELDDSALYLCASSLYASGLDTQYFGPGTRLTVL.

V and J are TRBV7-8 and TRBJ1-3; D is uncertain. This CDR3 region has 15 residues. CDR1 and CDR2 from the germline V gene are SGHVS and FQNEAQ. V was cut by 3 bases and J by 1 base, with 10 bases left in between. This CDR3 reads CASSFLGRSGNTIYF. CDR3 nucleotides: TGTGCCAGCAGCTTCCTAGGCAGGTCTGGAAACACCATATATTTT.

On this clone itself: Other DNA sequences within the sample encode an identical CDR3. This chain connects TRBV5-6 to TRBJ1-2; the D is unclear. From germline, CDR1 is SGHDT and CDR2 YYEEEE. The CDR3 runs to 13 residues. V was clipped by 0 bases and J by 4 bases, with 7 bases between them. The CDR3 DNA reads TGTGCCAGCAGCTTGGGCGGGAGCTATGGCTACACCTTC. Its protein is CASSLGGSYGYTF.

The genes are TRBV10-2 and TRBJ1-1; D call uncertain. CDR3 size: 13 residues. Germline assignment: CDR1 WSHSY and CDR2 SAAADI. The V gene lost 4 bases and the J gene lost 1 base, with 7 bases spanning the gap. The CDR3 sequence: CASSGSGNTEAFF. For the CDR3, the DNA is TGCGCCAGCAGTGGAAGCGGGAACACTGAAGCTTTCTTT.

The CDR3 loop is CSASEWTGAIRNQPQHF. CDR3 sequence (DNA): TGCAGCGCCTCTGAGTGGACAGGGGCGATACGCAATCAGCCCCAGCATTTT. The rearrangement links TRBV29-1 to TRBJ1-5, with TRBD1 matching over 9 bases. The germline gives CDR1 SQVTM, CDR2 ANQGSEA. The length of the CDR3 is 17 residues. J gave up 2 bases and V 7 bases, and 15 bases lay outside the gene matches.